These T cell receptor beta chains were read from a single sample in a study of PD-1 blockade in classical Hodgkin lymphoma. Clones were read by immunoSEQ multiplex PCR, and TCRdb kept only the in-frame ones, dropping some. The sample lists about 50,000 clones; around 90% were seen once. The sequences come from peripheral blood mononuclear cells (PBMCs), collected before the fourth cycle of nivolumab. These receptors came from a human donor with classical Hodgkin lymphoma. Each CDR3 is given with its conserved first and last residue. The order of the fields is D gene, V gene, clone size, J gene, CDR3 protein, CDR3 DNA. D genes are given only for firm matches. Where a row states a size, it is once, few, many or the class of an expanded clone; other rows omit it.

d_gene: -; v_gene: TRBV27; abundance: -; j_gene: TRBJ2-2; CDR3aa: CASSQVRGGNTGELFF; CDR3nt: TGTGCCAGCAGTCAAGTTAGGGGGGGGAACACCGGGGAGCTGTTTTTT
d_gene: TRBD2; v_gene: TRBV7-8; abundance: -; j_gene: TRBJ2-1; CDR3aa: CASNRLAEYNEQFF; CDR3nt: TGTGCCAGCAATAGACTAGCGGAGTACAATGAGCAGTTCTTC
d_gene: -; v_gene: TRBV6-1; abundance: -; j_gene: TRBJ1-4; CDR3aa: CASSDNEKLFF; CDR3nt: TGTGCCAGCAGTGACAATGAAAAACTGTTTTTT
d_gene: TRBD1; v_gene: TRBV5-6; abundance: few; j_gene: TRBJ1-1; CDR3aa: CASSSRQGPEAFF; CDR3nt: TGTGCCAGCAGTTCTAGACAGGGGCCTGAAGCTTTCTTT
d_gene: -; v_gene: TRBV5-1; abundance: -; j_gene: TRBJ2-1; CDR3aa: CASSGGLDNEQFF; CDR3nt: TGCGCCAGCAGCGGGGGACTGGACAATGAGCAGTTCTTC
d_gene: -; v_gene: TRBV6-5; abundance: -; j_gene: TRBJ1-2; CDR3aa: CASSYYGGADYGYTF; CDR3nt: TGTGCCAGCAGTTATTACGGGGGCGCAGACTATGGCTACACCTTC
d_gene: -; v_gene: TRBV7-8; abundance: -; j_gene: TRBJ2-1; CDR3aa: CASDNEQFF; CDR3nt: TGTGCCAGCGACAATGAGCAGTTCTTC
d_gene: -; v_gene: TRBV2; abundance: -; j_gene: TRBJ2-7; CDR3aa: CASTGGLYSGSPYEQYF; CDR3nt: TGTGCCAGCACAGGGGGCTTATATAGCGGGAGTCCCTACGAGCAGTACTTC
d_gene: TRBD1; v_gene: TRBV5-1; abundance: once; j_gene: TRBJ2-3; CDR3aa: CASSSGTATDTQYF; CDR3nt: TGCGCCAGCAGCTCCGGGACAGCGACAGATACGCAGTATTTT
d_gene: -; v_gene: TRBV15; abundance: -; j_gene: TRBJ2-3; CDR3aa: CATSSSGADTQYF; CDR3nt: TGTGCCACCAGCAGTTCGGGGGCGGATACGCAGTATTTT
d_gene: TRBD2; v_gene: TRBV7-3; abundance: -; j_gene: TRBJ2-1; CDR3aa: CASSLGTSFFNEQFF; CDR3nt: TGTGCCAGCAGCTTAGGGACTAGCTTCTTCAATGAGCAGTTCTTC
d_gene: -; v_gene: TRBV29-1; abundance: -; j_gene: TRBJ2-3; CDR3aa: CSVAHSPEVVTDTQYF; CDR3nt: TGCAGCGTTGCCCACAGCCCCGAGGTGGTCACAGATACGCAGTATTTT
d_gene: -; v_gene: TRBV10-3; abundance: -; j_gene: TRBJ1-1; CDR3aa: CAIRPQGRDTEAFF; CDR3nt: TGTGCCATCAGGCCTCAGGGCCGTGACACTGAAGCTTTCTTT
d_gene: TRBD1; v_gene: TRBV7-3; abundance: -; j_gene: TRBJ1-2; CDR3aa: CASSPGQGFYGYTF; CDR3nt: TGTGCCAGCAGCCCAGGACAGGGTTTCTATGGCTACACCTTC
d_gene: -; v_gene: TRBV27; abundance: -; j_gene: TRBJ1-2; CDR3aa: CASSLSVTAFYGYTF; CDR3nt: TGTGCCAGCAGTTTATCGGTGACAGCCTTTTATGGCTACACCTTC
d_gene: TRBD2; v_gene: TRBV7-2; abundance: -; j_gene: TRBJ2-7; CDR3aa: CASSPNAGGGYEQYF; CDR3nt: TGTGCCAGCAGCCCAAATGCGGGGGGGGGCTACGAGCAGTACTTC
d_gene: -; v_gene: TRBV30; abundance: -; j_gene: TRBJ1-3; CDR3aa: CAWGGPGAIFGNTIYF; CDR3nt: TGTGCCTGGGGCGGACCGGGAGCCATCTTTGGAAACACCATATATTTT
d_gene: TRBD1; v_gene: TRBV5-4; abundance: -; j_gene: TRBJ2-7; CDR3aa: CASSLGQGSYEQYF; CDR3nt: TGTGCCAGCAGCTTGGGACAGGGAAGCTACGAGCAGTACTTC
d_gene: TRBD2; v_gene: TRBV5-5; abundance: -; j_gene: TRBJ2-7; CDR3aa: CASSRTSNLYEQYF; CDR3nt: TGTGCCAGCAGCCGGACTAGCAACCTCTACGAGCAGTACTTC
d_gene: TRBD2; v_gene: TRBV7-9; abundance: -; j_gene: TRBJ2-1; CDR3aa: CASSPTSAYNEQFF; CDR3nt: TGTGCCAGCAGCCCTACTAGCGCCTACAATGAGCAGTTCTTC
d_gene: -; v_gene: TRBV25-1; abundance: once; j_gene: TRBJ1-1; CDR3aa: CASSEPGKGTEAFF; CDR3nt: TGTGCCAGCAGTGAGCCAGGGAAGGGCACTGAAGCTTTCTTT
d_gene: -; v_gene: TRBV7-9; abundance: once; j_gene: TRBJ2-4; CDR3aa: CASSSPVPPGIQYF; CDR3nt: TGTGCCAGCAGCTCCCCTGTTCCTCCGGGCATTCAGTACTTC
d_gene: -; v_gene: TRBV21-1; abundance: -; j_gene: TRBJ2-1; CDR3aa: CASSVAGTGIF; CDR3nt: TGTGCCAGCAGTGTTGCGGGAACGGGGATCTTC
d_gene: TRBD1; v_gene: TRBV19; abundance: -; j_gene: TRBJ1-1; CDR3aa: CASRRGQGMNTEAFF; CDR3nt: TGTGCCAGTAGGAGGGGACAGGGGATGAACACTGAAGCTTTCTTT
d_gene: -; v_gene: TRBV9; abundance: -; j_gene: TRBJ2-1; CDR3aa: CASSVEPSRRDPRGNEQFF; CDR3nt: TGTGCCAGCAGCGTCGAACCATCCCGTAGGGACCCGAGGGGCAATGAGCAGTTCTTC
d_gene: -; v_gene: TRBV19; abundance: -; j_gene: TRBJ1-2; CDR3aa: CASSTETGLGFHGYTF; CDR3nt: TGTGCCAGTAGTACAGAGACAGGTCTTGGGTTTCATGGCTACACCTTC
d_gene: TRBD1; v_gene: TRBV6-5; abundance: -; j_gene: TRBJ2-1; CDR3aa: CASSARTGGPEQFF; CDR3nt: TGTGCCAGCAGTGCCCGGACAGGGGGCCCTGAGCAGTTCTTC
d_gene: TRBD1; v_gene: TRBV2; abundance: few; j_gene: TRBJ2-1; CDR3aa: CASSEVGGQGYEQFF; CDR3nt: TGTGCCAGCAGTGAAGTAGGGGGACAGGGGTATGAGCAGTTCTTC
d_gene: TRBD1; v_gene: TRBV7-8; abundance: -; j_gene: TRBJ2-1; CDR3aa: CASSLSDRGAYNEQFF; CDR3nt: TGTGCCAGCAGCTTGTCGGACAGGGGGGCGTACAATGAGCAGTTCTTC
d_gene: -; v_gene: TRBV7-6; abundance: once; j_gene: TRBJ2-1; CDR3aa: CASSLRDNEQFF; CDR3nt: TGTGCCAGCAGCTTAAGAGACAATGAGCAGTTCTTC
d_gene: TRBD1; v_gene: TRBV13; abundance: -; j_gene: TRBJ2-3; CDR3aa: CASSLGARGLDTQYF; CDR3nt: TGTGCCAGCAGCTTAGGGGCCAGGGGGCTAGATACGCAGTATTTT
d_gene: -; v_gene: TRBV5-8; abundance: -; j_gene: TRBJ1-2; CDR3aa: CASSLGPDNYGYTF; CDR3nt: TGTGCCAGCAGCTTGGGGCCGGATAACTATGGCTACACCTTC
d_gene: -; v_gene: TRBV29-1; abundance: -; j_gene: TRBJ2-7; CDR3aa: CSVVPMRSPEQYF; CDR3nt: TGCAGCGTTGTGCCGATGAGGTCCCCCGAGCAGTACTTC
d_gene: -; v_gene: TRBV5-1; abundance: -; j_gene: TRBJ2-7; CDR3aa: CASSKSDSHYEQYF; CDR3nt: TGCGCCAGCAGCAAATCGGACAGCCACTACGAGCAGTACTTC
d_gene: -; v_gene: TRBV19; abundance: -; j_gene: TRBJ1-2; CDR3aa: CASTPGQLNYGYTF; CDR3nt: TGTGCCAGTACCCCGGGACAACTAAACTATGGCTACACCTTC
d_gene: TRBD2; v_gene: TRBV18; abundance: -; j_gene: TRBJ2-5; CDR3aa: CASSPYGLAGVQETQYF; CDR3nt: TGTGCCAGCTCACCTTACGGACTAGCGGGAGTCCAAGAGACCCAGTACTTC
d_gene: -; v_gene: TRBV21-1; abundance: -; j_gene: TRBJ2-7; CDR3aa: CASSKLGTSGGTSSYEQYF; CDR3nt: TGTGCCAGCAGCAAATTAGGGACTAGCGGGGGGACCAGCTCCTACGAGCAGTACTTC
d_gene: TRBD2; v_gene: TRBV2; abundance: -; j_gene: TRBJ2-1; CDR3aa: CASSREAYNEQFF; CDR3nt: TGTGCCAGCAGTCGGGAGGCCTACAATGAGCAGTTCTTC
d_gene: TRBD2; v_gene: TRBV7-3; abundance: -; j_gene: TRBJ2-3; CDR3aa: CASNSGTSGSDTQYF; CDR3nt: TGTGCCAGCAACTCCGGGACTAGCGGGAGCGATACGCAGTATTTT
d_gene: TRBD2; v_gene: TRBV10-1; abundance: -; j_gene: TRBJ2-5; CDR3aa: CASSGILAGGLETQYF; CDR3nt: TGCGCCAGCAGTGGGATACTAGCGGGAGGTTTGGAGACCCAGTACTTC
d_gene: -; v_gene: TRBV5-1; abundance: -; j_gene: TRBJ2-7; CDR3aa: CASSYVAGYYEQYF; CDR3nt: TGCGCCAGCAGCTACGTGGCAGGGTACTACGAGCAGTACTTC
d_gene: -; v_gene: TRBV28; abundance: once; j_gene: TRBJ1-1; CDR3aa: CASSLAVSATEAFF; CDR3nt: TGTGCCAGCAGTTTAGCCGTGTCGGCCACTGAAGCTTTCTTT
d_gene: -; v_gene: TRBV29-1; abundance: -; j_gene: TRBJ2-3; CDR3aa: CSPRLSSTDTQYF; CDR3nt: TGCAGCCCTCGGCTATCCAGCACAGATACGCAGTATTTT
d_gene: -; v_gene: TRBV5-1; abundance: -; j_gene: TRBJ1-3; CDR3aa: CASTLRAGGNTIYF; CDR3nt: TGCGCCAGCACCTTACGGGCAGGGGGAAACACCATATATTTT
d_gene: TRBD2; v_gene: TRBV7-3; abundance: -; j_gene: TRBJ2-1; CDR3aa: CASSSRLAGRRDEQFF; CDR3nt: TGTGCCAGCAGCTCCAGACTAGCGGGACGACGGGATGAGCAGTTCTTC
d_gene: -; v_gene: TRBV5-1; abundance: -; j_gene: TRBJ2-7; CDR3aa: CASSPGKGRVIVPGDEQYF; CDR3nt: TGCGCCAGCAGCCCAGGGAAGGGGAGGGTGATTGTCCCAGGGGACGAGCAGTACTTC
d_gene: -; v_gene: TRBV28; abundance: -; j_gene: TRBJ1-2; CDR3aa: CASSLGGGQISGYTF; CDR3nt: TGTGCCAGCAGTTTAGGGGGAGGACAGATAAGTGGCTACACCTTC
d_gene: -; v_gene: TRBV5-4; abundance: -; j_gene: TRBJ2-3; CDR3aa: CASSLVLPDTQYF; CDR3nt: TGTGCCAGCAGCTTGGTCCTCCCTGATACGCAGTATTTT
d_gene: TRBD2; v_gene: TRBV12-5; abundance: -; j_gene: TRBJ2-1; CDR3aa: CASGLTSGRWVGYNEQFF; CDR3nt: TGTGCTAGTGGTCTGACTAGCGGGAGATGGGTAGGCTACAATGAGCAGTTCTTC
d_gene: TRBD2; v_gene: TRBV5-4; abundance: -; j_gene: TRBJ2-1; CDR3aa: CASSITGTTDLVQFF; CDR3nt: TGTGCCAGCAGCATCACCGGGACTACCGATTTGGTGCAGTTCTTC
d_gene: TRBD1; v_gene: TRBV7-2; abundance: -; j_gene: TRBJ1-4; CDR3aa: CASSLVIDRVGEKLFF; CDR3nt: TGTGCCAGCAGCTTAGTAATTGACAGGGTGGGTGAAAAACTGTTTTTT
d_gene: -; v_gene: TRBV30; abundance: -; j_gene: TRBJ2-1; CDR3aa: CAWSTKFRGIHNEQFF; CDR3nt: TGTGCCTGGAGCACCAAGTTTAGGGGCATCCACAATGAGCAGTTCTTC
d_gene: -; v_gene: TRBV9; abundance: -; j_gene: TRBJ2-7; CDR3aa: CASSVDGYNSYEQYF; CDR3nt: TGTGCCAGCAGCGTAGACGGGTATAATTCCTACGAGCAGTACTTC
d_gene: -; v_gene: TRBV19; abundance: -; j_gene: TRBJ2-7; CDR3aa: CASEASTASYEQYF; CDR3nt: TGTGCCAGCGAGGCCTCGACGGCTTCCTACGAGCAGTACTTC